The clone carrying this TCR beta chain occurred a few times. The CDR3 loop spans 12 amino acids. Trimming removed 7 bases from V and 8 bases from J; junction bases left unmatched: 6. Germline CDR1 reads MNHEY; CDR2 reads SVGAGI. This record comes from a study of blood T cell repertoires in COVID-19. Looking at the study overall: Sources were T cells, B-cell-depleted T cells, or PBMCs; the material itself was cDNA or gDNA.

Patients from Seattle were sampled longitudinally, starting during active infection. Methods used by the authors: Reference gene primer amplification yielded estimated nucleated cell counts. The protocol was immunoSEQ multiplex PCR, while the TCRdb copy is restricted to in-frame clones and leaves out a portion. That table is the source of V, J and clone size, and D and trimming were worked out from the DNA. Of around 73,000 clones in the sample, 75% to 80% were seen once. Material: peripheral blood. This receptor was identified in a man aged 70-80 years with COVID-19, enrolled during active disease. The chain joins TRBV6-5 to TRBJ1-2; TRBD1 agrees at 8 bases. CDR3 in amino acids: CASTGQGQGYTF. The CDR3 nucleotides read TGTGCCAGCACCGGACAGGGACAAGGCTACACCTTC.